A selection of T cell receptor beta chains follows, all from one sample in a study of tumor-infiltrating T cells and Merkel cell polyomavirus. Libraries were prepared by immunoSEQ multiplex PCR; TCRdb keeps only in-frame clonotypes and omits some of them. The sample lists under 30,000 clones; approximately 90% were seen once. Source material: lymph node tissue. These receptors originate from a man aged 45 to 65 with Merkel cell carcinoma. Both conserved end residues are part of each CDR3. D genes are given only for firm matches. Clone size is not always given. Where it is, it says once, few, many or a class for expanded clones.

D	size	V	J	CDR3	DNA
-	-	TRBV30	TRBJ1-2	CAWSVLSGGYTF	TGTGCCTGGAGTGTACTTAGTGGTGGCTACACCTTC
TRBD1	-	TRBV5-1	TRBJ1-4	CASSLDGTGSEKLFF	TGCGCCAGCAGCTTGGATGGGACAGGGAGTGAAAAACTGTTTTTT
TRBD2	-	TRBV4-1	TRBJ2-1	CASSQERTSGYNEQFF	TGCGCCAGCAGCCAAGAAAGGACTAGCGGCTACAATGAGCAGTTCTTC
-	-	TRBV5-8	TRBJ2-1	CASSLFSGSYNEQFF	TGTGCCAGCAGCTTGTTTAGCGGATCCTACAATGAGCAGTTCTTC
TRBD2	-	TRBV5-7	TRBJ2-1	CASSLGTSGSRNEQFF	TGTGCCAGCAGCTTGGGCACTAGCGGGAGCAGGAATGAGCAGTTCTTC
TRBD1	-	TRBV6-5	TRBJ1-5	CASRGQGISNQPQHF	TGTGCCAGCAGAGGACAGGGCATATCCAATCAGCCCCAGCATTTT
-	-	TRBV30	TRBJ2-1	CAWSVGRYNEQFF	TGTGCCTGGAGTGTGGGCAGATACAATGAGCAGTTCTTC
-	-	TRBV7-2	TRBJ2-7	CASSLATTGNYYEQYF	TGTGCCAGCAGCTTAGCGACAACGGGGAACTACTACGAGCAGTACTTC
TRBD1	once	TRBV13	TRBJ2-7	CASSGAGTGRHEQYF	TGTGCCAGCAGCGGTGCCGGGACAGGGAGGCACGAGCAGTACTTC
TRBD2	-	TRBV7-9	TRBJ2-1	CASSLTTSGIHNEQFF	TGTGCCAGCAGCTTAACGACTAGCGGGATCCACAATGAGCAGTTCTTC
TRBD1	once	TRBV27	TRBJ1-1	CASSLRWDRGQNTEAFF	TGTGCCAGCAGTTTAAGGTGGGACAGGGGGCAGAACACTGAAGCTTTCTTT
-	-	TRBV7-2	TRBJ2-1	CASSLVHGYNEQFF	TGTGCCAGCAGCTTAGTTCACGGCTACAATGAGCAGTTCTTC
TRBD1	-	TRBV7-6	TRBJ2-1	CASSFGKRGPSYNEQFF	TGTGCCAGCAGCTTTGGGAAGAGGGGGCCCTCCTACAATGAGCAGTTCTTC
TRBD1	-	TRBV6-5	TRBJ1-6	CARGTGNSPLHF	TGTGCCCGTGGGACAGGGAATTCACCCCTCCACTTT
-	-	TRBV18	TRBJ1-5	CASSPQGSNQPQHF	TGTGCCAGCTCACCCCAGGGAAGCAATCAGCCCCAGCATTTT
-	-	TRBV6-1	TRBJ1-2	CASSEAWQGDGYTF	TGTGCCAGCAGTGAAGCTTGGCAGGGCGATGGCTACACCTTC